These T cell receptor beta chains were read from a single sample in a study of brain T cells in children with intractable seizures. Clones were read by immunoSEQ multiplex PCR, and TCRdb kept only the in-frame ones, dropping some. Counted here are about 340,000 clones, about 93% occurring once; the ten biggest clones make up about 5.8%. Sequences were derived from peripheral blood, sampled 4 to 6 months after surgery. Receptors originate from a boy in the first two years of life with tuberous sclerosis and intractable seizures. CDR3s include the opening cysteine and the closing phenylalanine or tryptophan. A D gene is named only where the DNA matches it firmly. Clone size is not always given. Where it is, it says once, few, many or a class for expanded clones.

j_gene | d_gene | v_gene | abundance | CDR3aa | CDR3nt
TRBJ1-6 | NA | TRBV2 | once | CARGTDYNSPLHF | TGTGCCAGAGGGACCGATTATAATTCACCCCTCCACTTT
TRBJ2-7 | NA | TRBV6-5 | NA | CASSYSKVGVHEQYF | TGTGCCAGCAGTTACTCGAAGGTCGGGGTCCACGAGCAGTACTTC
TRBJ1-1 | NA | TRBV5-1 | NA | CASSAYRDGTEAFF | TGCGCCAGCAGCGCATACAGGGATGGCACTGAAGCTTTCTTT
TRBJ2-3 | NA | TRBV11-2 | NA | CASSFAKDGHTQYF | TGTGCCAGCAGCTTTGCTAAGGACGGCCATACGCAGTATTTT
TRBJ1-5 | TRBD1 | TRBV19 | NA | CASSALNWDRGRSNQPQHF | TGTGCCAGTAGTGCCTTGAATTGGGACAGGGGGCGAAGCAATCAGCCCCAGCATTTT
TRBJ1-3 | NA | TRBV27 | NA | CASSFSGGAGNTIYF | TGTGCCAGCAGTTTCAGTGGGGGGGCGGGTAACACCATATATTTT
TRBJ1-5 | TRBD1 | TRBV6-5 | NA | CASIRDRGNQPQHF | TGTGCCAGCATAAGGGACAGGGGCAATCAGCCCCAGCATTTT
TRBJ1-1 | NA | TRBV7-8 | NA | CASSLVGGDTEAFF | TGTGCCAGCAGCTTAGTGGGAGGGGACACTGAAGCTTTCTTT
TRBJ1-5 | NA | TRBV20-1 | NA | CSASPAQNNQPQHF | TGCAGTGCTAGTCCAGCACAGAACAATCAGCCCCAGCATTTT
TRBJ2-7 | TRBD2 | TRBV6-6 | NA | CASSFGLAGKLGEQYF | TGTGCCAGCAGTTTCGGCCTAGCGGGAAAGTTGGGTGAGCAGTACTTC
TRBJ1-3 | NA | TRBV25-1 | few | CASSDHGYGNTIYF | TGTGCCAGCAGTGACCACGGTTATGGAAACACCATATATTTT
TRBJ2-7 | NA | TRBV25-1 | NA | CASSWSRGEQYF | TGTGCCAGCAGTTGGAGCAGGGGCGAGCAGTACTTC
TRBJ1-3 | NA | TRBV28 | NA | CASSLTGTPSGGPLGNTIYF | TGTGCCAGCAGTTTAACCGGGACACCCTCCGGGGGTCCACTGGGAAACACCATATATTTT
TRBJ2-3 | TRBD2 | TRBV9 | NA | CASSQAGGLRGLTDTQYF | TGTGCCAGCAGCCAAGCGGGGGGTCTCAGGGGTCTCACAGATACGCAGTATTTT
TRBJ2-1 | NA | TRBV12-3/TRBV12-4 | once | CASRPVDNEQFF | TGTGCCAGCAGGCCCGTCGACAATGAGCAGTTCTTC
TRBJ2-7 | NA | TRBV7-9 | NA | CASTPSGYYEQYF | TGTGCCAGCACTCCAAGCGGGTACTACGAGCAGTACTTC
TRBJ1-3 | NA | TRBV9 | few | CASSVGGSSGNTIYF | TGTGCCAGCAGCGTAGGTGGGTCCTCTGGAAACACCATATATTTT
TRBJ2-1 | NA | TRBV9 | NA | CASSAPWGQSSYNEQFF | TGTGCCAGCAGCGCCCCCTGGGGGCAGAGCTCCTACAATGAGCAGTTCTTC
TRBJ1-2 | TRBD1 | TRBV19 | NA | CASSIVPRTGRHGYTF | TGTGCCAGTAGTATCGTTCCCCGGACAGGGAGACACGGCTACACCTTC
TRBJ1-5 | NA | TRBV6-1 | NA | CASSEANIYSNQPQHF | TGTGCCAGCAGTGAAGCAAACATATATAGCAATCAGCCCCAGCATTTT
TRBJ2-7 | NA | TRBV20-1 | NA | CSARGGGEQYF | TGCAGTGCTAGAGGGGGCGGCGAGCAGTACTTC
TRBJ2-1 | TRBD2 | TRBV30 | once | CAWSGGGLSSYNEQFF | TGTGCCTGGAGCGGGGGGGGCTTGAGCTCCTACAATGAGCAGTTCTTC
TRBJ2-7 | NA | TRBV24-1 | NA | CATSAWERGEQYF | TGTGCCACCAGTGCCTGGGAAAGAGGCGAGCAGTACTTC